This T cell receptor (beta chain) was recovered during a study of T cell repertoires in cytomegalovirus infection. The study, taken as a whole, reports: Ex vivo responses were dominated by HLA-C-restricted CMV-specific TCR beta clonotypes. There were carriers of CMV plus the relevant HLA, and cumulative public TCR beta family frequency identified them.

This clonotype was seen ten or more times. Its target is not known. TCRdb processed the reads anew with MiXCR; each CDR3 protein has one entry. The repertoire holds about 240,000 distinct CDR3 sequences, with about 7% as singletons. The V end lost 4 bases, the J end lost 1 base, and 7 bases lay between the germline ends. The CDR3 length is 12 residues. Germline values: CDR1 SQVTM, CDR2 ANQGSEA. The sample was PBMCs. The sequence was collected from a human donor in good health (CMV status not recorded). Some clones in this sample may be carry-over from other donors' samples. This rearrangement joins TRBV29-1 to TRBJ1-1; the D is unclear. Here the CDR3 DNA reads TGCAGCGTTGTTCCGGGGAACACTGAAGCTTTCTTT. It translates to CSVVPGNTEAFF.